This T cell receptor beta chain was captured by sequencing in a study of cytomegalovirus exposure and HLA in healthy donors. PCR used 60 Vbeta primers and 13 Jbeta primers. Generated by immunoSEQ multiplex PCR, the TCRdb table keeps only in-frame clones and is missing some. The sample includes over 110,000 clones, more than 75% of them seen just once. V lost 2 bases, J lost 0 bases, and 11 bases lay in between. CDR3 length equals 17 residues. Germline-derived CDR1 and CDR2 are SGHVS and FNYEAQ. This receptor was identified in a female donor in good health and CMV-seronegative. Sequencing was performed on PBMCs. The chain carries TRBV7-6 and TRBJ2-6; weak D call: TRBD1 (6 bases). Written as DNA, the CDR3 is TGTGCCAGCAGCTTATCCCCAGGGGACTCTGGGGCCAACGTCCTGACTTTC. This sequence encodes CASSLSPGDSGANVLTF.